The next 5 T cell receptor beta chains were all read from a single sample in a study of T cell responses to AZD1222 COVID-19 vaccine. Generated by immunoSEQ multiplex PCR, the TCRdb table keeps only in-frame clones and is missing some. This table has about 130,000 clones, 80% to 95% appearing once. Sequencing used peripheral blood, obtained on day 0 of AZD1222 vaccination. These receptors were obtained from an adult in good health.

The chain couples TRBV28 to TRBJ1-1; D perhaps matches TRBD1 (5 bases). The CDR3 is 14 residues long. Trimming removed 8 bases from V and 4 bases from J, with 17 bases in between. Germline V gives CDR1 MDHEN, CDR2 SYDVKM. CDR3 region: CASGEEIGGTEAFF. The DNA for the CDR3 is TGTGCCAGCGGCGAGGAGATCGGGGGCACTGAAGCTTTCTTT.

The chain uses TRBV28 and TRBJ1-2; the D is unclear. Between the trimmed V and J ends, which lost 7 bases and 8 bases, there was a span of 14 bases. The CDR3 extends over 12 amino acids. The germline CDR1 and CDR2 sequences are MDHEN and SYDVKM. The CDR3 nucleotides read TGTGCCAGCACCCTTATGGGAGGCGGCTACACCTTC. Its translation: CASTLMGGGYTF.

This chain joins TRBV28 and TRBJ1-1, with D tentatively TRBD1 (6 bases). Germline-derived CDR1 and CDR2 are MDHEN and SYDVKM. The CDR3 runs to 15 residues. Trimming cost V 8 bases and J 0 bases, with 16 bases left between them. The CDR3 DNA follows: TGTGCCAGCTGTATTGGGGGGCTATTGAACACTGAAGCTTTCTTT. As protein: CASCIGGLLNTEAFF.

The rearrangement joins TRBV3-1 (or the pseudogene TRBV3-2) to TRBJ2-3; 8 bases agree with TRBD2. The CDR3 extends over 16 amino acids. V gave up 4 bases and J gave up 6 bases; unmatched junction bases: 12. The germline gives CDR1 LGHDT, CDR2 YNNKEL (reference sequence). The DNA of the CDR3 is TGTGCCAGCAGCCCAGGGACTAGGCGGCAATTGGATACGCAGTATTTT. This gives the protein CASSPGTRRQLDTQYF.

The chain employs TRBV28 and TRBJ1-4; perhaps TRBD1 as D (6 bases). CDR1 is MDHEN, CDR2 SYDVKM, per germline. The V end was cut by 2 bases, the J end by 7 bases, with 11 bases between. The CDR3 has 14 amino acids. The CDR3 region has the DNA TGTGCCAGCAGTTTAGGCAGGGGAATTGAAAAACTGTTTTTT. Translating gives CASSLGRGIEKLFF.